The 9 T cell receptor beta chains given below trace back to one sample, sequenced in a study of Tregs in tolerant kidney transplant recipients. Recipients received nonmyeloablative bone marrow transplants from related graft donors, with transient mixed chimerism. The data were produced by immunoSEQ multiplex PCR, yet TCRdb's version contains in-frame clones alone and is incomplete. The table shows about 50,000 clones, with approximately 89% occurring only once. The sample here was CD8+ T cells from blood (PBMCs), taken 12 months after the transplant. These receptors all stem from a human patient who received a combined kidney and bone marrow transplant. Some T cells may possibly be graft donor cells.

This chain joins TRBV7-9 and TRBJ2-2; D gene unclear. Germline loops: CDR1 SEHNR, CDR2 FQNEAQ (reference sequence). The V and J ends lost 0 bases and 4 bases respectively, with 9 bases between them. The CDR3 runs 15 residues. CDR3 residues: CASSLAPPGTGELFF. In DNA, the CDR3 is TGTGCCAGCAGCTTAGCGCCCCCGGGCACCGGGGAGCTGTTTTTT.

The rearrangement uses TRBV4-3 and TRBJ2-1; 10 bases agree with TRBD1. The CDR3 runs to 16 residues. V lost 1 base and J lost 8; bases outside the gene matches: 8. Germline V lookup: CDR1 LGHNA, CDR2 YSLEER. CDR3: CASSQARTGGADEQFF. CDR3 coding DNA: TGCGCCAGCAGCCAAGCGAGGACAGGGGGGGCTGATGAGCAGTTCTTC.

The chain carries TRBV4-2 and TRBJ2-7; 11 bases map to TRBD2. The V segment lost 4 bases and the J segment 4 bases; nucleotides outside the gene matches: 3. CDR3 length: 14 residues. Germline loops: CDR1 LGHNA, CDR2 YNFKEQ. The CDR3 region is CASSLAGGPYEQYF. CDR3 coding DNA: TGTGCCAGCAGCCTAGCGGGAGGGCCTTACGAGCAGTACTTC.

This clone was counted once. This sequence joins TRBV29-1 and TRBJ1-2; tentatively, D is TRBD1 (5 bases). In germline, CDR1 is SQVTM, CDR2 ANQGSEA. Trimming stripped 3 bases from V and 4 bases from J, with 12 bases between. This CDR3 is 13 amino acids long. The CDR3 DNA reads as TGCAGCGTTGACGGGGGGGGTGGCTATGGCTACACCTTC. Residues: CSVDGGGGYGYTF. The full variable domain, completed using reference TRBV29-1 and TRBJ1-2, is SAVISQKPSRDICQRGTSLTIQCQVDSQVTMMFWYRQQPGQSLTLIATANQGSEATYESGFVIDKFPISRPNLTFSTLTVSNMSPEDSSIYLCSVDGGGGYGYTFGSGTRLTVV.

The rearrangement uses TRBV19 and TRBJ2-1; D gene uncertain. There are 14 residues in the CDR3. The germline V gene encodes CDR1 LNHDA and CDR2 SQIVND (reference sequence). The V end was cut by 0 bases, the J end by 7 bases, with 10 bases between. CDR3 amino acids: CASSIDGGWNEQFF. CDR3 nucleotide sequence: TGTGCCAGTAGTATAGATGGCGGTTGGAATGAGCAGTTCTTC.

CDR3 in DNA: TGCGCCAGCAGCTCTACAGGGGCAACTAATGAAAAACTGTTTTTT. Translating it yields CASSSTGATNEKLFF. V and J are TRBV5-1 and TRBJ1-4, with TRBD1 matching 7 bases. The germline gives CDR1 SGHRS, CDR2 YFSETQ. The V and J ends lost 3 bases and 0 bases, in that order; junction bases with no gene match: 2. This CDR3 has 15 amino acids.

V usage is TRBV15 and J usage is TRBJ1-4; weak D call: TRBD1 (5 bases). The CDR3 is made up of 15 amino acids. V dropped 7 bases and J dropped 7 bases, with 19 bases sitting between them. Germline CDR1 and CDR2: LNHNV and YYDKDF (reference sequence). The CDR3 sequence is CATNDMTERGEKLFF. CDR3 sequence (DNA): TGTGCCACCAACGACATGACAGAGAGAGGTGAAAAACTGTTTTTT.

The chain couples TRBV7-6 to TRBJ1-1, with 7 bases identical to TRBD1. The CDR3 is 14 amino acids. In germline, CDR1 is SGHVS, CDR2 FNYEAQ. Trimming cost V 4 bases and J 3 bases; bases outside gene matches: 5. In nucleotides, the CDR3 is TGTGCCAGCAGCTACCGGGACAGCGACACTGAAGCTTTCTTT. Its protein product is CASSYRDSDTEAFF.

The CDR3 nucleotides are TGTGCCTGGGAGGGGGGGGAGTCCTACGAGCAGTACTTC. Amino acid sequence: CAWEGGESYEQYF. J is TRBJ2-7 and V is TRBV30; weak D call: TRBD2 (7 bases). This CDR3 has 13 residues. V shed 5 bases and J shed 1 base, with 12 bases lying between them. CDR1 and CDR2 from the germline V gene are GTSNPN and SVGIG (reference sequence).